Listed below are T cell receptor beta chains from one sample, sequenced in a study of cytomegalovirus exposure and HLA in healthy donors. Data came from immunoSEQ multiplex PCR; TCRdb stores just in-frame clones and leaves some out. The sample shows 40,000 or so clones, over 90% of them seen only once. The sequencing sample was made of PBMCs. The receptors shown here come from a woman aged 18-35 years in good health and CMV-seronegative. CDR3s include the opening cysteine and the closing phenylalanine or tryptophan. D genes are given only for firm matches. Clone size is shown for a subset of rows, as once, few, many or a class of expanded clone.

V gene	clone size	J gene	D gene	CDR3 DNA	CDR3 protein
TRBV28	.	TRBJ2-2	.	TGTGCCAGCAGTTTACGTGTCACCGGGGAGCTGTTTTTT	CASSLRVTGELFF
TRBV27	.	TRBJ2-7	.	TGTGCCAGCAGTTCGGACATTTACTACGAGCAGTACTTC	CASSSDIYYEQYF
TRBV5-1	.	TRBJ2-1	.	TGCGCCAGCAGCTTGGGAGTAGGGAGCTCCTACAATGAGCAGTTCTTC	CASSLGVGSSYNEQFF
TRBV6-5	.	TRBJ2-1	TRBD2	TGTGCCAGCAGCGTAGGGACTAGCGCCTACAATGAGCAGTTCTTC	CASSVGTSAYNEQFF
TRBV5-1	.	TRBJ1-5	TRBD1	TGCGCCAGCAGCTTGGAGTCCGGGACAGGGGAGAAGTATAGCAATCAGCCCCAGCATTTT	CASSLESGTGEKYSNQPQHF
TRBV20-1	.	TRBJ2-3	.	TGCAGAGCGGAGAGCACAGATACGCAGTATTTT	CRAESTDTQYF
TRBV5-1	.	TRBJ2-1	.	TGCGCCAGCAGCTTGAGGCTGGGGCCCCTCGACAATGAGCAGTTCTTC	CASSLRLGPLDNEQFF
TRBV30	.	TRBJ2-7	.	TGTGCCTGGAGCGAAAAGGGAGTAGACTCCTACGAGCAGTACTTC	CAWSEKGVDSYEQYF
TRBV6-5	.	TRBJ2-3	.	TGTGCCAGCTCTAGCACAGATACGCAGTATTTT	CASSSTDTQYF
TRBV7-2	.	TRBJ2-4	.	TGTGCCAGCAGCCTCGAAAACATTCAGTACTTC	CASSLENIQYF
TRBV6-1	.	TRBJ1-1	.	TGTGCCAGCAGAAGGGACTTAGACACTGAAGCTTTCTTT	CASRRDLDTEAFF
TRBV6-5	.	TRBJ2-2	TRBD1	TGTGCCAGCAGCTCTGGACAGGGGGCGTCCGGGGAGCCGTTTTTT	CASSSGQGASGEPFF
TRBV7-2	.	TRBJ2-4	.	TGTGCCAGCAGCTTAGGGTGGGGTAGGGGCCAGAACATTCAGTACTTC	CASSLGWGRGQNIQYF
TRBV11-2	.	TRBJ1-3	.	TGTGCCAGCAGCTTTCGGACTGCTGACGCGAACACCATATATTTT	CASSFRTADANTIYF
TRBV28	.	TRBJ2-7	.	TGTGCCAGCAGTCCCCCTCGGGACTCTAAAAACGAGCAGTACTTC	CASSPPRDSKNEQYF
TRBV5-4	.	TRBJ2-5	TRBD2	TGTGCCAGCAGCGGGGGGACTAGCCCAGAGACCCAGTACTTC	CASSGGTSPETQYF
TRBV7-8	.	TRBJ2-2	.	TGTGCCAGTCAGGGGAGAACGGCCGGGGAGCTGTTTTTT	CASQGRTAGELFF
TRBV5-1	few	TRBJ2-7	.	TGCGCCAGCAGCTTGGCAGGGGCCGAGCAGTACTTC	CASSLAGAEQYF
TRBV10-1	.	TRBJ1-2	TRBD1	TGCGCCAGCAGTGAGGTGCCCTATAAGGGGGCAGGAGGCTACACCTTC	CASSEVPYKGAGGYTF
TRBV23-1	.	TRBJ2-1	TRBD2	TGCGCCAGCAGTCGCGGGAGGCGAACGAATGAGCAGTTCTTC	CASSRGRRTNEQFF
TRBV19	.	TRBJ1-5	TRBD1	TGTGCCAGTAGTATGCCGAGGGACAGACCCAAATACAATCAGCCCCAGCATTTT	CASSMPRDRPKYNQPQHF
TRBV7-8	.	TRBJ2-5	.	TGTGCCAGCAGCCGGGGTAGGGCAGATCCTTCGGAGACCCAGTACTTC	CASSRGRADPSETQYF
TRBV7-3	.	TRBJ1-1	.	TGTGCCAGCAGCTTAAAAGGGGTCACTGAAGCTTTCTTT	CASSLKGVTEAFF
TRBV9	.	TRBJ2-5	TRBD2	TGTGCCAGCAGCGTAGCGGGAGGAGGAGAGACCCAGTACTTC	CASSVAGGGETQYF
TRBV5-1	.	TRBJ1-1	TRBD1	TGCGCCAGCAGCTCACGCCAGGGGGGTTGGACTGAAGCTTTCTTT	CASSSRQGGWTEAFF
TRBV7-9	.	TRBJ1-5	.	TGTTCCAGCAGCCCCGGGGAAGATCAGCCCCAGCATTTT	CSSSPGEDQPQHF
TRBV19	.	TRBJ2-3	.	TGTGCCAGTAGTATAGATTCGGGGACAGATACGCAGTATTTT	CASSIDSGTDTQYF
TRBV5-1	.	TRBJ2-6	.	TGCGCCAGCAGCTTAAGAGACAGGACCTCCTCTGGGGCCAACGTCCTGACTTTC	CASSLRDRTSSGANVLTF
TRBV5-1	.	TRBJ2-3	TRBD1	TGCGCCAGCAGCGCTGCCCGGGACAGGGGTCAAGATACGCAGTATTTT	CASSAARDRGQDTQYF
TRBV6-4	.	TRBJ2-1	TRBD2	TGTGCCAGCAGTCCCCTTGGCGGGAGGGGGACATACAATGAGCAGTTCTTC	CASSPLGGRGTYNEQFF
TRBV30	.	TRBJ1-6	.	TGTGCCTGGACGAACAGGGCCGAATCACCCCTCCACTTT	CAWTNRAESPLHF
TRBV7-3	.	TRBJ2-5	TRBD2	TGTGCCAGCAGCCCGGGACTAGCGGGAGGCGGCAGGACCCAGTACTTC	CASSPGLAGGGRTQYF
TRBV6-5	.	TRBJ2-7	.	TGTGCCAGCAGTTACCTGTCGGGGACCTACGAGCAGTACTTC	CASSYLSGTYEQYF
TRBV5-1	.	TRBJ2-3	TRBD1	TGCGCCAGCAGCTCGACAGGGGGTCTTCGATATACGCAGTATTTT	CASSSTGGLRYTQYF
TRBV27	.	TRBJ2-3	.	TGTGCCAGCAGGCCGGGGTACAGAACTAGCACAGATACGCAGTATTTT	CASRPGYRTSTDTQYF
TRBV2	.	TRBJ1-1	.	TGTGCCAGCAGTCGGACACCGAACACTGAAGCTTTCTTT	CASSRTPNTEAFF
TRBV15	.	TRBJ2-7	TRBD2	TGTGCCACCACCCCCCGGGGGGGGCCTCAATCCTACGAGCAGTACTTC	CATTPRGGPQSYEQYF
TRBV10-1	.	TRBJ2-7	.	TGCGCCAGCAGACCGACAGGAAGGGAGCAGTACTTC	CASRPTGREQYF
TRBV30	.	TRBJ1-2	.	TGTGCCTGGAGTCGGGCCCGGGGGTGGCTCCGGTATGGCTACACCTTC	CAWSRARGWLRYGYTF
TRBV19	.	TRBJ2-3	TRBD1	TGTGCCAGTAGAGATGACAGGGCTACAGATACGCAGTATTTT	CASRDDRATDTQYF
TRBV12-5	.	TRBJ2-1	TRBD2	TGTGCTAGTGGTCCTGGGACTAGCGGGATCTTCTTC	CASGPGTSGIFF
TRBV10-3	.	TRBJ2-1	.	TGTGCCATCAGTGGGAACGGGGACAATGAGCAGTTCTTC	CAISGNGDNEQFF
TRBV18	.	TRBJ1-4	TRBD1	TGTGCCAGCTCGTCCACAGGGGGCCCAACTAATGAAAAACTGTTTTTT	CASSSTGGPTNEKLFF
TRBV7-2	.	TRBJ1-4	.	TGTGCCAGCAGCCCACATATAACTAATGAAAAACTGTTTTTT	CASSPHITNEKLFF
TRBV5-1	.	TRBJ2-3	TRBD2	TGCGCCAGTCAGACTAGCGGGGACACAGATACGCAGTATTTT	CASQTSGDTDTQYF
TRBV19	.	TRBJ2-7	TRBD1	TGTGCCAGTAGTACGAGGACAGGGAGTTCCTACGAGCAGTACTTC	CASSTRTGSSYEQYF
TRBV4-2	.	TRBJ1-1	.	TGTGCCAGCAGCCAAGAGAGCTTTGCAGGAAGGGAAGCTTTCTTT	CASSQESFAGREAFF
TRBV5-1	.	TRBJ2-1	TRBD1	TGCGCCAGCAGCGAAAAGACAGGGGAATACAATGAGCAGTTCTTC	CASSEKTGEYNEQFF
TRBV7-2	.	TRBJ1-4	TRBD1	TGTGCCAGCAGCTTCCGACAGGGGGGTGAAAAACTGTTTTTT	CASSFRQGGEKLFF
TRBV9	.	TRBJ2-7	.	TGTGCCAGCAGCGTGACCGGAGGGGGGGGGTACGAGCAGTACTTC	CASSVTGGGGYEQYF
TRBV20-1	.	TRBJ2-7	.	TGCAGTGCTCCAGGGTTGGGGGAGCAGTACTTC	CSAPGLGEQYF
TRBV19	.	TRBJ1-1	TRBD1	TGTGCCAGTAGAGCCACGGACAGGACGAACACTGAAGCTTTCTTT	CASRATDRTNTEAFF
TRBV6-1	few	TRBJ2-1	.	TGTGCCAGCAGTGAAGCGGGGGCCCCCAATGAGCAGTTCTTC	CASSEAGAPNEQFF
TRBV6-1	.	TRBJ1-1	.	TGTGCCAGCAGTCGTCACAGGGTTGAGAGGACTGAAGCTTTCTTT	CASSRHRVERTEAFF
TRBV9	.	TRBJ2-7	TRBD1	TGTGCCAGCAGCGCCGCAGGGGGTTTTACCTACGAGCAGTACTTC	CASSAAGGFTYEQYF